The 21 T cell receptor beta chains below come from one sample, sequenced in a study of PD-1 blockade in mismatch repair-deficient tumors. Sequencing used immunoSEQ multiplex PCR; TCRdb keeps in-frame clones, though not all of them. The sample has about 68,000 clones; 78% are singletons. Sequences were derived from peripheral blood, sampled 2 weeks after starting pembrolizumab. These receptor sequences come from an adult with mismatch repair-deficient cancer.

The genes are TRBV29-1 and TRBJ1-2; tentatively, D is TRBD1 (6 bases). Germline CDR1 SQVTM, CDR2 ANQGSEA. The CDR3 extends over 15 amino acids. Deletions cut 2 bases from V and 7 bases from J, with 20 bases between. The CDR3 coding sequence is TGCAGCGTTGAATTCAGGGGTGAAATTGGTGGTGGCTACACCTTC. Its translation is CSVEFRGEIGGGYTF.

This chain uses TRBV4-1 with TRBJ2-2; D is unclear. CDR1 MGHRA and CDR2 YSYEKL come from the germline V gene. V lost 2 bases and J 1 base, leaving 20 bases between the germline ends. The CDR3 contains 19 residues. The CDR3 DNA is TGCGCCAGCAGCCAACTTCCCATTGAACTGGCCTTGAACACCGGGGAGCTGTTTTTT. Residues: CASSQLPIELALNTGELFF.

V usage is TRBV27 and J usage is TRBJ2-7; no reliable D call. Germline V gives CDR1 MNHEY, CDR2 SMNVEV (reference sequence). The CDR3 length is 11 residues. The V end lost 6 bases, the J end lost 9 bases, and 12 bases lay between the germline ends. CDR3 nucleotides: TGTGCCAGCAGGATTTCGAGCGTGCAGTACTTC. It specifies CASRISSVQYF.

The chain uses TRBV7-8 and TRBJ2-1, with 9 nucleotides matching TRBD2. The CDR3 contains 17 residues. Trimming took 3 bases from V and 5 from J; bases not matched to a gene: 11. Per germline, CDR1 SGHVS and CDR2 FQNEAQ. CDR3 nucleotide sequence: TGTGCCAGCAGCTTTCTAACGGCGGGAGGGATCCACAATGAGCAGTTCTTC. It specifies CASSFLTAGGIHNEQFF.

CDR3 DNA: TGCGCCAGCAGCCAAGGGCCCGTATCAGGGGAGCAGTACTTC. This encodes CASSQGPVSGEQYF. V and J are TRBV4-3 and TRBJ2-7; D may be TRBD1 (5 bases). This CDR3 contains 14 residues. CDR1 and CDR2 from the germline V gene are LGHNA and YSLEER. V gave up 1 base and J gave up 7 bases, with 14 bases separating them.

The chain couples TRBV6-6 to TRBJ2-7; maybe TRBD1 (6 bases). Germline V lookup: CDR1 MNHNY, CDR2 SVGAGI (reference sequence). This CDR3 comprises 13 residues. The ends were cut back, 8 bases at V and 5 bases at J, with 16 bases in the middle. In DNA form, the CDR3 reads TGTGCCAGCGCCCGGGACAATTCCCACGAGCAGTACTTC. It yields the protein CASARDNSHEQYF.

V usage is TRBV6-6 and J usage is TRBJ2-3; tentative D call: TRBD2 (6 bases). The CDR3 extends over 15 amino acids. In germline, CDR1 is MNHNY, CDR2 SVGAGI (reference sequence). The V gene lost 6 bases and the J gene lost 2 bases, with 15 bases spanning the gap. The CDR3 nucleotides are TGTGCCAGCAGCTGGGACTCCGGCTCCACAGATACGCAGTATTTT. Protein product: CASSWDSGSTDTQYF.

The V call is TRBV7-9, the J call TRBJ2-1; no reliable D call. V was cut by 5 bases and J by 0 bases, with 5 bases left in between. Germline values: CDR1 SEHNR, CDR2 FQNEAQ (reference sequence). The CDR3 is 13 residues long. For the CDR3, the DNA is TGTGCCAGCAGCCTCAGCTCCTACAATGAGCAGTTCTTC. Its translation is CASSLSSYNEQFF.

The rearrangement joins TRBV27 to TRBJ1-1; no clear D gene. Trimming left V 6 bases short and J 5 bases short, with 16 bases between. Germline lookup yields CDR1 MNHEY and CDR2 SMNVEV (reference sequence). This CDR3 spans 14 amino acids. Written as DNA, the CDR3 is TGTGCCAGCAGACCCCTGCAGGCGTGGACTGAAGCTTTCTTT. It translates to CASRPLQAWTEAFF.

CDR3 protein: CASSRDSDSFYGYTF. The CDR3 DNA follows: TGTGCCAGCAGCAGGGACAGTGACTCCTTCTATGGCTACACCTTC. The rearrangement links TRBV7-6 to TRBJ1-2, with 7 bases lining up with TRBD1. The CDR3 has 15 residues. V lost 5 bases and J lost 4; bases outside the gene matches: 10. In germline, CDR1 is SGHVS, CDR2 FNYEAQ.

This sequence joins TRBV25-1 and TRBJ2-7, with unresolved D. CDR1 and CDR2 from the germline V gene are MGHDK and SYGVNS. This CDR3 comprises 11 residues. Between the trimmed V and J ends, which lost 1 base and 12 bases, there was a span of 10 bases. The CDR3: CASSEWSSMYF. For the CDR3, the DNA is TGTGCCAGCAGTGAATGGAGTAGCATGTACTTC.

The chain uses TRBV19 and TRBJ1-4; 8 bases match TRBD1. V was pared by 5 bases and J by 6 bases, with 20 bases of the junction left unmatched. There are 19 residues in the CDR3. Germline V lookup: CDR1 LNHDA, CDR2 SQIVND (reference sequence). CDR3 region: CASSARTGRGRHIDEKLFF. For the CDR3, the DNA is TGTGCCAGTAGTGCCAGGACAGGGAGGGGGCGGCATATCGATGAAAAACTGTTTTTT.

V is TRBV5-4 and J is TRBJ1-1; D unclear. Germline V gene data show CDR1 as SGHNT and CDR2 as YYREEE (reference sequence). V was clipped by 5 bases and J by 3 bases, with 8 bases between them. The CDR3 contains 12 residues. CDR3 residues: CASRGPDTEAFF. As DNA, the CDR3 is TGTGCCAGCAGAGGCCCCGACACTGAAGCTTTCTTT.

A note on this clone: The junction departs from germline at one end; a sequencing error may be responsible. The chain carries TRBV7-8 and TRBJ2-7, with a weak D call TRBD1 (5 bases). This CDR3 has 11 residues. Germline CDR1 reads SGHVS; CDR2 reads FQNEAQ. The CDR3: CASSATRQLAF. The CDR3 DNA reads TGTGCCAGCAGCGCAACTCGACAGCTCGCCTTC.

The rearrangement uses TRBV21-1 and TRBJ2-7; TRBD1 is the table's D call and was not checked against the DNA. TRBV21-1 is listed as a pseudogene. The CDR3 contains 16 residues. DNA for the CDR3: TGTGCCAGCAGCGACTACAGGGGGTCTGCCTCCTACGAGCAGTACTTC. Its translation: CASSDYRGSASYEQYF.

This clone was counted only a few times. This sequence joins TRBV5-4 and TRBJ2-3, with 9 bases aligning to TRBD1. J lost 7 bases, V lost 5 bases, and 14 bases had no gene match. Germline-derived CDR1 and CDR2 are SGHNT and YYREEE (reference sequence). CDR3 size: 16 residues. The CDR3 region has the DNA TGTGCCAGCAGTGTTGGGACAGGGAGTTTTCAAAATACGCAGTATTTT. Translating gives CASSVGTGSFQNTQYF.

The chain carries TRBV11-1 and TRBJ2-5, with 7 bases aligning to TRBD1. CDR3 length: 15 residues. Trimming removed 3 bases from V and 3 bases from J; junction bases left unmatched: 7. Germline assignment: CDR1 SGHAT and CDR2 FQDESV (reference sequence). CDR3 sequence (DNA): TGTGCCAGCAGCTTGGGACAGATATCAGAAGAGACCCAGTACTTC. Amino acids: CASSLGQISEETQYF. The variable domain in full, completed from reference TRBV11-1 and TRBJ2-5, reads EAEVAQSPRYKITEKSQAVAFWCDPISGHATLYWYRQILGQGPELLVQFQDESVVDDSQLPKDRFSAERLKGVDSTLKIQPAELGDSAMYLCASSLGQISEETQYFGPGTRLLVL.

The CDR3 loop is CASSLDGGGTDTQYF. In nucleotides, the CDR3 is TGTGCCAGCAGCTTGGACGGCGGAGGCACAGATACGCAGTATTTT. The chain links TRBV5-4 to TRBJ2-3; no definite D call. Germline lookup yields CDR1 SGHNT and CDR2 YYREEE (reference sequence). The CDR3 length is 15 residues. With 0 bases removed from V and 1 base from J, the gap between germline ends came to 9 bases.

The chain links TRBV6-5 to TRBJ2-7; D is undetermined. V lost 6 bases, J lost 3 bases, and 9 bases lay in between. CDR1 is MNHEY, CDR2 SVGAGI, per germline. The CDR3 runs to 12 residues. CDR3 residues: CASRTLDYEQYF. The DNA for the CDR3 is TGTGCCAGCAGAACGCTCGACTACGAGCAGTACTTC.

This chain joins TRBV5-1 and TRBJ1-4; no definite D call. Trimming pared 0 bases from V and 5 bases from J, leaving 23 bases between. The CDR3 runs to 19 residues. Germline values: CDR1 SGHRS, CDR2 YFSETQ. CDR3 region: CASSLDWAKAESINEKLFF. In DNA, the CDR3 is TGCGCCAGCAGCTTGGATTGGGCCAAGGCGGAGTCAATAAATGAAAAACTGTTTTTT.

The CDR3 nucleotides read TGTGCCATCAGTGACGGGGACAGCACCTATGGCTACACCTTC. This sequence encodes CAISDGDSTYGYTF. This chain links TRBV10-3 with TRBJ1-2; TRBD1 matches 7 bases. This CDR3 has 14 residues. The J segment lost 4 bases and the V segment lost 3 bases, leaving 5 bases of the junction unmatched. Germline V lookup: CDR1 ENHRY, CDR2 SYGVKD.